This TCR beta chain was recovered during a study of blood T cell repertoires in COVID-19. About the research overall: COVID-19 samples collected from the United States, Italy and Spain covered acute and convalescent phases. Sample material is recorded as cDNA or gDNA derived from T cells, B-cell-depleted T cells, or PBMCs.

Germline V CDR1 and CDR2: MNHEY, SVGEGT. This CDR3 spans 13 amino acids. V lost 2 bases and J 7 bases, leaving 11 bases between the germline ends. Authors' methods: Estimation of nucleated cell counts relied on the amplification of reference gene primers. The data were produced by immunoSEQ multiplex PCR, yet TCRdb's version contains in-frame clones alone and is incomplete. Clone size and V and J calls were adopted from that table, with D and trimming inferred from the DNA. The table lists around 52,000 clones, about four fifths of them singletons. The chain combines TRBV6-2 or TRBV6-3 with TRBJ1-1; D ambiguous. This clonotype originated in a woman aged 55-69 years with acute or convalescent COVID-19. Sequencing was performed on peripheral blood. CDR3 amino acids: CASSYQVSVEAFF. The CDR3, as DNA: TGTGCCAGCAGTTACCAGGTTTCGGTTGAAGCTTTCTTT.